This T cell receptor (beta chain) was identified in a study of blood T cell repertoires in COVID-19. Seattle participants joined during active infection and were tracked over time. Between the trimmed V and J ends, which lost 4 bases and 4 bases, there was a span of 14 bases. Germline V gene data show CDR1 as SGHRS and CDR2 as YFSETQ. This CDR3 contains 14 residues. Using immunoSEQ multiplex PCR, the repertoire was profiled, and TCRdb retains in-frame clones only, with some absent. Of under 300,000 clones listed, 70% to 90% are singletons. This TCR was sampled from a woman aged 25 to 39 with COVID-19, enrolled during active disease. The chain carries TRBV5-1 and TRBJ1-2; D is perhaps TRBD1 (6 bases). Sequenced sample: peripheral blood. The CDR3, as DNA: TGCGCCAGCAGCAAAGCAGGGGATTCCTATGGCTACACCTTC. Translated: CASSKAGDSYGYTF.